This TCR beta chain was captured by sequencing in a study of T cells in Graves' hyperthyroidism and ophthalmopathy. General study results and limits: Blood also contained most expanded thyroid clonotypes above 0.001.

Many counts were recorded for this clonotype. Its antigen is unknown. Germline V gene data show CDR1 as KGHSH and CDR2 as LQKENI. This CDR3 contains 13 residues. Between the trimmed V and J ends, which lost 6 bases and 1 base, there was a span of 9 bases. RNA transcripts were the template for amplifying TCR beta CDR3 regions. HTBI primers were employed in a first-round RT-PCR of the TCR CDR3. TCRdb re-derived calls from the multiplex PCR reads in MiXCR, one entry per CDR3 protein. The sample shows about 640,000 distinct CDR3 sequences, 20% of them seen only once. A NOSPECS grade of at least 4, a Clinical Activity Score of at least 3 and duration under 3 months were recorded in ophthalmopathy patients. Exclusions: uncontrolled infection, other autoimmune disease, pregnancy, lactation. Over 9 ml of fresh peripheral blood supplied the PBMCs.

The sample taken for sequencing was blood. The chain has TRBV18 and TRBJ1-1; D is perhaps TRBD1 (6 bases). The TCR was taken from a man aged 30 to 39 with Graves' ophthalmopathy. The CDR3 here is CASSGGQNTEAFF. Here the CDR3 DNA reads TGTGCCAGCTCGGGGGGGCAGAACACTGAAGCTTTCTTT.